The entry below describes one T cell receptor (beta chain). These data are taken from a study of human versus mouse CDR3 diversity and MHC coevolution. Assay used: immunoSEQ multiplex PCR; TCRdb lists only in-frame clones, some missing. This table holds some 60,000 clones, 94% found once. Germline CDR1 and CDR2: LNHDA and SQIVND (reference sequence). The CDR3 spans 11 residues. The germline V and J ends were trimmed by 6 bases and 6 bases, with 8 bases remaining between them. Source material: naive CD4+ T cells from blood. The sample's subset: CD45RO-negative CD62L-positive naive CD4 T cells. The chain combines TRBV19 with TRBJ1-2; D remains unclear. The receptor was derived from a person in their sixties in good health. The CDR3 loop reads CASRRGDGYTF. The CDR3 region has the DNA TGTGCCAGTAGACGGGGTGATGGCTACACCTTC.